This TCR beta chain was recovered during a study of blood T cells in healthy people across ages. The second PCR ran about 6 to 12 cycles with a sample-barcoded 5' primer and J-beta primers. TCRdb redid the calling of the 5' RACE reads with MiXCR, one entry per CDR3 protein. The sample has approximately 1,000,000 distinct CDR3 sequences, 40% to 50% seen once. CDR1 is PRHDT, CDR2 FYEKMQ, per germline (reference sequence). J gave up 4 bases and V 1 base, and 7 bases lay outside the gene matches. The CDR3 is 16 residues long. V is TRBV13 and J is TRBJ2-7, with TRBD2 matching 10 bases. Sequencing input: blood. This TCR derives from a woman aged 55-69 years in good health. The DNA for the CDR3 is TGTGCCAGCAGCTTAGAGTCTGCTAGCGGGAGTTACGAGCAGTACTTC. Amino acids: CASSLESASGSYEQYF. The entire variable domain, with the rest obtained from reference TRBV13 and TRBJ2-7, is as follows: AAGVIQSPRHLIKEKRETATLKCYPIPRHDTVYWYQQGPGQDPQFLISFYEKMQSDKGSIPDRFSAQQFSDYHSELNMSSLELGDSALYFCASSLESASGSYEQYFGPGTRLTVT.